This T cell receptor beta chain was obtained from a study of blood T cell repertoires in COVID-19. Study in general: T cells, B-cell-depleted T cells, or PBMCs supplied cDNA or gDNA.

Original handling: Amplification from reference gene primers served as the basis for estimated nucleated cell counts. Using immunoSEQ multiplex PCR, the repertoire was profiled, and TCRdb retains in-frame clones only, with some absent. Clone size and the V and J calls come from that table; the DNA yielded D and trimming. The table lists about 16,000 clones, 93% of them singletons. The V gene's germline CDR1 is SGHTA and CDR2 FQGNSA. V was pared by 5 bases and J by 10 bases, with 15 bases of the junction left unmatched. CDR3 length: 16 amino acids. This clonotype was obtained from a human donor in a cohort sampled during active COVID-19. Sequenced input: peripheral blood. The V and J genes are TRBV7-2 and TRBJ2-1; 9 positions match TRBD2. The CDR3 DNA sequence: TGTGCCAGCAGCCCCACTCCAGCGGGGGGAGCGGGGGAGCAGTTCTTC. Its translation is CASSPTPAGGAGEQFF. The full variable domain, in which reference TRBV7-2 and TRBJ2-1 provide the parts outside the CDR3, is GAGVSQSPSNKVTEKGKDVELRCDPISGHTALYWYRQSLGQGLEFLIYFQGNSAPDKSGLPSDRFSAERTGGSVSTLTIQRTQQEDSAVYLCASSPTPAGGAGEQFFGPGTRLTVL.